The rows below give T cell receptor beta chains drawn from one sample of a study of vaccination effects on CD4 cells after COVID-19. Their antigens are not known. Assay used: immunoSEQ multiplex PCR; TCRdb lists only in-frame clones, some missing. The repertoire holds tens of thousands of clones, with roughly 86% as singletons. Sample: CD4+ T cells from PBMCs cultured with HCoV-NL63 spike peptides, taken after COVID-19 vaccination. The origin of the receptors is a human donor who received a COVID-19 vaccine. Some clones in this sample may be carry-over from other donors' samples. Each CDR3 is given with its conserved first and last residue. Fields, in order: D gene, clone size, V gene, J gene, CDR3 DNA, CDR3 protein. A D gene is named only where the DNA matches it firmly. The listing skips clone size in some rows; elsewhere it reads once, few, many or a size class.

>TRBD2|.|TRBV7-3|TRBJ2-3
TGTGCCAGCAGCCCTAGCGGGGTGCTCACAGATACGCAGTATTTT
CASSPSGVLTDTQYF
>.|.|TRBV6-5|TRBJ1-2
TGTGCCAGCAGTTACTCCGGAGGCCGTAACTATGGCTACACCTTC
CASSYSGGRNYGYTF
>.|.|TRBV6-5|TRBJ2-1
TGTGCCAGCAGTTGGGGGGGCGTGCAGTTCTTC
CASSWGGVQFF
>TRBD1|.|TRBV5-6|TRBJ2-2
TGTGCCAGCAGCGTAGGAGGACGGACAGGGAACACCGGGGAGCTGTTTTTT
CASSVGGRTGNTGELFF
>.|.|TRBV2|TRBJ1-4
TGTGCCAGCGATGGGGGAGGTATTGGTGAAAAACTGTTTTTT
CASDGGGIGEKLFF
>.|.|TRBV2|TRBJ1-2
TGTGCCAGCAGCGCCTACCCCGGGGGGAATGGCTACACCTTC
CASSAYPGGNGYTF
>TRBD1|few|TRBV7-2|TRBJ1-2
TGTGCCAGCAGCTTAGGACAGGGGGCAGAAGGCTACACCTTC
CASSLGQGAEGYTF
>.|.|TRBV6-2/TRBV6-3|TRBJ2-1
TGTGCCAGCAGTTCTCGAGGACCCCCGAGTGAGCAGTTCTTC
CASSSRGPPSEQFF
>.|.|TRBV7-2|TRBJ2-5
TGTGCCAGCAGCTTAGGCGCAGGGTCATGGTCCCAGTACTTC
CASSLGAGSWSQYF
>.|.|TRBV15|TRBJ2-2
TGTGCCACCAGCGGGGACTCATACACCGGGGAGCTGTTTTTT
CATSGDSYTGELFF
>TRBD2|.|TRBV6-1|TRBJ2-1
TGTGCCAGCAGTGAATTTGGGATACTAGCGGGGGGGCCGGTTCTCTACAATGAGCAGTTCTTC
CASSEFGILAGGPVLYNEQFF
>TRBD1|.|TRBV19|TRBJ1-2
TGTGCCTCCACGGGACAGAGCTATGGCTACACCTTC
CASTGQSYGYTF
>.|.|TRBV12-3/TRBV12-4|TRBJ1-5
TGTGCCAGCAGTTCAGATAGCAATCAGCCCCAGCATTTT
CASSSDSNQPQHF
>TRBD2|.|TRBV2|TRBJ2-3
TGTGCCAGCAGTACCCGAAGGCTAGCGGGGGGGGGAGATACGCAGTATTTT
CASSTRRLAGGGDTQYF
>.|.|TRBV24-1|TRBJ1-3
TGTGCCACCAGTGATTCCCACCTACAGGGCTCTGGAAACACCATATATTTT
CATSDSHLQGSGNTIYF
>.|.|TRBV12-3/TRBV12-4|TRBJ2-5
TGTGCCAGCAGCCCTGAGCGGACCCAGTACTTC
CASSPERTQYF
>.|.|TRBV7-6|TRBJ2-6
TGTGCCAGCAGCCCACAGGAGCTCGGGGCCAACGTCCTGACTTTC
CASSPQELGANVLTF
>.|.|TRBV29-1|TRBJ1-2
TGCAGCGTCAACCCTGGCAGCACTAACTATGGCTACACCTTC
CSVNPGSTNYGYTF
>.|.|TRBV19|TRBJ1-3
TGTGCCAGTAGTATGGGGGGCCCTGGAAACACCATATATTTT
CASSMGGPGNTIYF
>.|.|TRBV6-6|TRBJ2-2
TGTGGAACAGGAACGGCGAACACCGGGGAGCTGTTTTTT
CGTGTANTGELFF
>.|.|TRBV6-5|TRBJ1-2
TGTGCCAGCAGTTACTCGTTCGGTGCCAGGGATGGCTACACCTTC
CASSYSFGARDGYTF
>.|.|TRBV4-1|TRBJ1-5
TGCGCCAGCAGCCAAGTCGTGTCTCAGCCCCAGCATTTT
CASSQVVSQPQHF
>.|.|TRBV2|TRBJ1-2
TGTGCCAGCACCGGGGCAGGGTTTAGCTATGGCTACACCTTC
CASTGAGFSYGYTF
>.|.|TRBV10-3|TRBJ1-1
TGTGCCATCAGTGTGGGGGGCTCGAAAAACACTGAAGCTTTCTTT
CAISVGGSKNTEAFF
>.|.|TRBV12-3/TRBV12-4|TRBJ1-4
TGTGCCAGCAGTTTAAACTGGGATGAAAAACTGTTTTTT
CASSLNWDEKLFF
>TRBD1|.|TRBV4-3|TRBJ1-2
TGCGCCAGCAGCCAAGATTTGGGGACAGCCATTAACTATGGCTACACCTTC
CASSQDLGTAINYGYTF
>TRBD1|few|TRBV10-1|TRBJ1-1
TGCGCCAGCAGTGAGAGGACAGGGAAGAACACTGAAGCTTTCTTT
CASSERTGKNTEAFF
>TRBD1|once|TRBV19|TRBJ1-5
TGTGCCAGTAGTAAGACAGGGTCGCGCAATCAGCCCCAGCATTTT
CASSKTGSRNQPQHF
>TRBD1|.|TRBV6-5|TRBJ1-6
TGTGCCAGCAGGAAGGGACAGGGATATAATTCACCCCTCCACTTT
CASRKGQGYNSPLHF
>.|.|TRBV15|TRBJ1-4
TGTGCCACCAGGGGATCGGCTAATGAAAAACTGTTTTTT
CATRGSANEKLFF